This T cell receptor beta chain was profiled in a study of tumor and adjacent non-tumor tissue in lung cancer. Background on the study: Each sample yielded 4 million to 4.5 million productive TCRbeta reads on average. Broader study findings: Top 100 clones took a larger repertoire share in normal lung. Significantly higher TCR diversity was found in tumor than normal lung. Shorter survival was associated with higher TCR diversity in tumors.

This sample's RNA came from whole unsorted tissue. TCRbeta libraries were built with three rounds of nested PCR, modified from ARM-PCR. MiXCR was run by TCRdb on the multiplex PCR reads, yielding one entry per CDR3 protein. The sample shows fewer than 85,000 distinct CDR3 sequences, around four fifths of them seen only once. Comments on this clonotype: Its specificity is not known.

The material sequenced was lung tumor tissue. This TCR came from a woman aged 45-65 years with non-small cell lung cancer.

The CDR3 protein is CASSPRRYGYTF. CDR3 in DNA: TGTGCCAGCAGTCCCCGAAGGTATGGCTACACCTTC. This sequence joins TRBV6-5 and TRBJ1-2; D is unclear. The CDR3 consists of 12 residues. Per germline, CDR1 MNHEY and CDR2 SVGAGI. The V end lost 5 bases, the J end lost 5 bases, and 9 bases lay between the germline ends.